This note documents a single T cell receptor beta chain sequence. This clonotype was recorded at least ten times. This receptor's antigen is unknown. Base quality data are lacking; no much larger clone is found one base away. Taken from cysteine to phenylalanine, the CDR3 has 15 residues. The DNA shown is the 45-base CDR3, in frame from base 1. Trimming takes 3 bases off V and 12 bases off J; junction bases not matched to a gene: 12. CDR1 and CDR2 were assigned from the germline V gene as MNHEY and SVGAGI. This entry is derived from a study of Graves' ophthalmopathy and Graves' hyperthyroidism (dated by TCRdb to 2016 to 2019). Regarding the complete study: Peripheral blood samples were taken at the time of initial diagnosis, before any treatment was given. The study used TCR beta repertoire signatures to distinguish Graves' ophthalmopathy from Graves' hyperthyroidism and to predict progression to ophthalmopathy. In total, approximately 130 blood samples were TCR-sequenced: fewer than 50 ophthalmopathy, roughly 77 hyperthyroidism and some 17 hyperthyroidism-to-ophthalmopathy patients. To explore V-J signatures that distinguish ophthalmopathy from hyperthyroidism, a discovery set of around 100 patients was enrolled, made up of more than 40 with ophthalmopathy and fewer than 60 with stable hyperthyroidism. An independent validation cohort was composed of approximately 18 hyperthyroidism patients and around 16 patients who later progressed from hyperthyroidism to ophthalmopathy. In more than five hyperthyroidism patients, T-cell repertoires of thyroid tissue and blood were compared. Following sampling, methimazole starting at 30 mg daily was administered to hyperthyroidism patients, and high-dose intravenous methylprednisolone was administered to ophthalmopathy patients. The approximately 98 discovery patients were randomly divided into training and test sets at a 7:3 ratio.

Ophthalmopathy patients were characterized by moderately to severely active disease, a Clinical Activity Score of at least 3, a NOSPECS grade of at least 4, and a disease duration under 3 months. Patients were excluded if they had other autoimmune diseases, uncontrolled infections, pregnancy or lactation. Diagnosis relied on clinical symptoms, serum thyroxine, TRAb, thyroid ultrasound and orbital computed tomography. Using Ficoll-Paque density gradient centrifugation, PBMCs were isolated from 9 to 10 ml of fresh peripheral blood. Total RNA was extracted using Trizol reagent, and RNA quality was checked on an Agilent 2100 Bioanalyzer. Summary of the overall study and its limitations: Most of the expanded thyroid clonotypes with a frequency above 0.001 were also detected in blood, and it was suggested that the thyroid immune response may be reflected by blood repertoires. Ophthalmopathy was separated from stable hyperthyroidism by the 13-signature model with 85% to 90% sensitivity and 81% to 83% specificity in cross-validation and with 80%/75% in the test set. In validation, the model predicted ophthalmopathy progression with about 71% sensitivity and 72% to 80% specificity; eleven to twelve predicted patients were CT-confirmed with GO in a median of approximately six months. No statistical method was used to predetermine the sample size, and group allocation was not hidden from the investigators.

For repertoire sequencing, TCR beta CDR3 regions were amplified from RNA transcripts. The first round was an RT-PCR using HTBI primers with the Qiagen OneStep RT-PCR kit, and this first round was followed by a second-round multiplex PCR, then size selection and purification. Sequencing of the libraries was carried out on an Illumina HiSeq2000 in paired-end mode with 100 bp reads. The source study handled its data this way. SOAPnuke was used to process the reads, removing any read that contained adapters or uncalled bases, had a mean Phred below 15, or lacked an exact match to the constant primer or identifier. COPE v1.2.5 was used to merge high-quality paired reads. Clonotypes were defined as unique nucleotide sequences and were aligned to IMGT TRB V, D and J references using MiTCR v1.1. The analysis was limited to V-J combinations with a frequency above 0.0001, which together covered approximately 99% of the repertoires. A TCR clonal expansion and chaos score per V-J combination was defined as the ratio of F50 clonal expansion to chaos observed in the TCRdist matrix. Welch's t-statistics and random forest were used to reduce the features to 10 to 15 V-J combinations, which were then used as input to a naive Bayes classifier. Thyroid-blood repertoire similarity was quantified with the Morisita-Horn index. TCRdb applied fastp at Q25 and MiXCR to the public reads, then kept only in-frame beta chains. Each entry is one CDR3 protein sequence, shown with its most common DNA and genes. These V and J calls originate from TCRdb's pipeline instead of the authors' own analysis. The sample includes approximately 210,000 distinct CDR3 sequences, with roughly 21% observed a single time. 43% of the sample belongs to the ten largest clones.

The V and J segments used are TRBV6-5 and TRBJ2-4, and 9 junction bases match TRBD2. The sequence was collected from a woman aged 45 to 65 with Graves' ophthalmopathy. Donor details come from another sample of the same person, matched by shared clones. Material for sequencing was peripheral blood. The CDR3 loop reads CASSYAPVLAGTQYF. The bases are TGTGCCAGCAGTTATGCCCCGGTGCTAGCGGGAACTCAGTACTTC.